The T cell receptor (beta chain) under discussion was sequenced for a study of shared clonotypes between healthy human individuals (dated by TCRdb to the early 2020s). With regard to the full study: Two women and a few men aged 18 to 49 years were included in the cohort. The study deeply sequenced blood TCR repertoires of roughly five healthy adults to estimate repertoire size and the extent of clonotype sharing between individuals. Per donor, leukapheresis produced somewhere between about 0.94 and 9 billion PBMCs. Libraries were prepared and TCR repertoires were sequenced by different laboratories using diverse techniques, in order to increase sequencing depth and limit assay-specific biases. For each donor, CD4 naive and CD4 memory were each run on three plates, CD8 naive on two plates, and CD8 memory on one plate.

Using the deep immunoSEQ assay, multiplex PCR amplified TCR CDR3 regions from genomic DNA. Extracted genomic DNA from each cell subset was distributed evenly across all wells of several immunoSEQ 96-well plates, and each plate was treated as a replicate. For sorted subsets, each replicate PCR was loaded with approximately 200 ng genomic DNA, equivalent to 25,000 to 35,000 T cell genomes. Purified libraries were measured with a Qubit 3.0 fluorometer, size-checked on a Bioanalyzer 2100, and measured again with the KAPA Library Quantification kit. Every immunoSEQ 96-well plate was sequenced on a separate single-read 150-cycle Illumina NextSeq 550 flow cell. Per the authors' processing: Because the immunoSEQ output included only junctional sequences and no quality scores, the filtering could not be the same as the filtering used for full-length reads. To assign V/J genes and CDR3, sequences were annotated using PyIR, a Python wrapper for IgBLAST v1.9, with IMGT germline references. Reads were filtered out if the reads had weak V/J assignments (E-value above 1e-6), no CDR3, stop codons, out-of-frame junctions, or ambiguous translated residues. V3J clonotypes were defined as sequences sharing an identical inferred V gene, J gene, and CDR3 amino acid sequence. The percentage overlap between two repertoires was calculated by dividing the number of shared unique clonotypes by the size of the smaller repertoire. Richness of each repertoire was evaluated using RTK rarefaction, the Chao1 estimator, and Recon v2.1 estimates of unobserved clonotypes. For all TCRbeta clonotypes obtained by the gDNA method from a handful of donors, generation probabilities were computed with OLGA. TCRdb took over this immuneACCESS table, retaining in-frame rearrangements with V and J assigned. Such tables are incomplete; in checked studies, under half of the missing clones stem from an unresolved V gene, and the remainder is unexplained. That table gives V, J and clone size, and the DNA gave D and trimming. The sample table lists approximately 340,000 clones, roughly 70% of them with a count of one. The top ten clones comprise about 10% of the sample.

Donors were healthy HIV-negative adults with no recently reported acute infections or vaccinations. Only Caucasian adults living in Nashville, Tennessee, USA were represented among the donors. CD4+ T cells were enriched by magnetic negative selection; naive cells were then positively selected on CD45RA, and the negative fraction formed the memory subset. Blood was collected by leukapheresis, and PBMCs were isolated by Ficoll-Histopaque density gradient centrifugation and then cryopreserved in liquid nitrogen vapor phase. Purity and quantity of every magnetically sorted T cell population were checked by analytical flow cytometry. Each sorted fraction had its genomic DNA isolated and then quantified by UV absorbance on a Nanodrop 2000c. Regarding this clone: No antigen is known for it. No much larger clonotype is one base removed from it; base qualities were not supplied.

Beyond this particular receptor, the publication reports: Estimated clonotype richness was generally larger for naive than for memory subsets. Incomplete sequencing was indicated by rarefaction of sorted-subset datasets, despite the large sequencing depth. Across a few donors, approximately 4.9% of naive CD4, around 3.5% of naive CD8, 2.3% of memory CD4, and approximately 0.42% of memory CD8 clonotypes were shared. The genetic and exposure-history diversity represented was limited by the small number of donors. Sampling was restricted to blood, and TCR repertoires in tissues likely differ from the TCR repertoires found in blood. Compared with non-shared clonotypes, the clonotypes found in all four sorted-subset donors had higher generation probabilities. Pairwise subsampling indicated that sequencing depth was expected to affect the degree of clonotype sharing among donors.

The germline V gene (reference sequence) specifies SGHKS as CDR1 and YYEKEE as CDR2. CDR3 length: 13 amino acids, cysteine to phenylalanine. Only the CDR3 DNA is retained, 39 bases long and in frame from the first base. A distance of 13 bases separates the germline ends of V and J, which lose 4 bases and 6 bases respectively. The TCR was taken from a man aged 25-45 years in good health. Material for sequencing was memory CD4+ T cells sorted from blood. This sample's cell subset or site label indicates: CD45RA-negative fraction. The chain is encoded by TRBV5-5 joined to TRBJ1-1; the D gene identity is not certain. The CDR3 reads CASSPPGIPEAFF. The base sequence is TGTGCCAGCAGCCCACCTGGAATCCCTGAAGCTTTCTTT.